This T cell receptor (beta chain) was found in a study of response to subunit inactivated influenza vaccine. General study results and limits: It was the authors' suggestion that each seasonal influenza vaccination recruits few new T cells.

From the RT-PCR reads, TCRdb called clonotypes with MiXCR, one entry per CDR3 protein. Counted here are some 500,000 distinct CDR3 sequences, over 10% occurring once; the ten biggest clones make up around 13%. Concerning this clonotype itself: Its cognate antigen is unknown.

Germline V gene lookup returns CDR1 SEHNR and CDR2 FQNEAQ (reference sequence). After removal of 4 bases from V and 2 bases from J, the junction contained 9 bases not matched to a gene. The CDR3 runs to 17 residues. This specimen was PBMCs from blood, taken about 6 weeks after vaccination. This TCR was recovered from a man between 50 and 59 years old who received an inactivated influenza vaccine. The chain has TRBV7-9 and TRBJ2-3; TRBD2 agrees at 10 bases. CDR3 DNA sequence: TGTGCCAGCAGCTACTCCGGGACTAGCGCGACCACAGATACGCAGTATTTT. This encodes CASSYSGTSATTDTQYF.